This TCR beta chain was profiled in a study of T cell repertoires in cytomegalovirus infection. At the level of the study: Carrying CMV and the relevant HLA type showed in public TCR beta signatures.

This CDR3 region has 13 residues. Trimming removed 2 bases from V and 0 bases from J, with 4 bases in between. Per germline, CDR1 LNHDA and CDR2 SQIVND (reference sequence). One entry per CDR3 protein, called by TCRdb with MiXCR from the reads. Among 110,000 to 150,000 distinct CDR3 sequences listed, about 32% were seen once. Of note for this clonotype: Its antigen is not identified.

The chain combines TRBV19 with TRBJ1-1; D not resolved. This material consisted of CD8+ T cells from cultured PBMCs, taken from culture after CMV antigen stimulation. The receptor was isolated from a human donor in good health (CMV status not recorded). Some clones in this sample may be carry-over from other donors' samples. CDR3 sequence: CASSIKVNTEAFF. The CDR3 bases are TGTGCCAGTAGTATAAAGGTGAACACTGAAGCTTTCTTT.